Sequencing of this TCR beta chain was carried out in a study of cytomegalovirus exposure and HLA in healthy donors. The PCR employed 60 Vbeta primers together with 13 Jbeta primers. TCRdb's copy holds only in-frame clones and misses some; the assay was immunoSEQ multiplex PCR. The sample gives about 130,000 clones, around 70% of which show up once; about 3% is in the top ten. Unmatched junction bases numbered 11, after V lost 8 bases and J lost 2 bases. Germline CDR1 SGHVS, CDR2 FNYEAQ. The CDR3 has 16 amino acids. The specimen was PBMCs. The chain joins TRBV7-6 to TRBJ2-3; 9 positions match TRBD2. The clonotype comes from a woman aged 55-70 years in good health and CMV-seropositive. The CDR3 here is CASGAGGAGHTDTQYF. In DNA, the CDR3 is TGTGCCAGCGGAGCGGGGGGCGCGGGACACACAGATACGCAGTATTTT.